Listed below are T cell receptor beta chains from one sample, sequenced in a study of cytomegalovirus exposure and HLA in healthy donors. Produced via immunoSEQ multiplex PCR; TCRdb's table is partial and in-frame only. Here the sample spans fewer than 200,000 clones, approximately 80% being singletons. Sequencing used PBMCs. The receptors derive from a man younger than 45 in good health and CMV-seronegative. The CDR3 runs from the conserved cysteine through the conserved F or W. The D gene is left open where the match is weak. Clone size is shown for a subset of rows, as once, few, many or a class of expanded clone.

d_gene | j_gene | abundance | v_gene | CDR3aa | CDR3nt
TRBD1 | TRBJ1-2 | few | TRBV6-1 | CASSEVAGQDPLYGYTF | TGTGCCAGCAGTGAAGTAGCTGGACAGGACCCCCTCTATGGCTACACCTTC
TRBD2 | TRBJ2-7 | - | TRBV5-1 | CASSLSTSGRAYEQYF | TGCGCCAGCAGCCTATCAACTAGCGGGAGGGCCTACGAGCAGTACTTC
- | TRBJ2-3 | - | TRBV5-1 | CASSLEDTGTDTQYF | TGCGCCAGCAGCTTGGAAGACACAGGCACAGATACGCAGTATTTT
- | TRBJ1-2 | - | TRBV5-4 | CASSSLAGRGGYTF | TGTGCCAGCAGCTCCCTGGCCGGGCGGGGTGGCTACACCTTC
- | TRBJ1-2 | once | TRBV5-6 | CASSLGRGIYGYTF | TGTGCCAGCAGCTTGGGGAGGGGTATCTATGGCTACACCTTC
- | TRBJ1-1 | - | TRBV19 | CASSIVSPGTEAFF | TGTGCCAGTAGTATAGTATCCCCAGGGACTGAAGCTTTCTTT
TRBD2 | TRBJ2-7 | few | TRBV13 | CASSSRLAGEQYF | TGTGCCAGCAGCTCCCGACTAGCGGGCGAGCAGTACTTC
- | TRBJ2-1 | - | TRBV6-5 | CASRADTSSYNEQFF | TGTGCCAGCAGAGCCGACACGAGCTCCTACAATGAGCAGTTCTTC
- | TRBJ2-7 | - | TRBV20-1 | CSAPVRGEQYF | TGCAGTGCCCCAGTCCGGGGCGAGCAGTACTTC
- | TRBJ2-7 | - | TRBV7-9 | CASSRIWDNEQYF | TGTGCCAGCAGCCGTATATGGGACAACGAGCAGTACTTC
TRBD1 | TRBJ1-2 | - | TRBV9 | CASSVAGQDSYGYTF | TGTGCCAGCAGCGTAGCTGGACAGGACAGCTATGGCTACACCTTC
TRBD1 | TRBJ1-6 | - | TRBV28 | CASGRTGSINSPLHF | TGTGCCAGCGGAAGGACAGGGTCTATTAATTCACCCCTCCACTTT
- | TRBJ2-1 | - | TRBV7-3 | CASSLGLSSYNEQFF | TGTGCCAGCAGCTTAGGTCTTAGCTCCTACAATGAGCAGTTCTTC
- | TRBJ2-1 | - | TRBV6-1 | CASARETYNEQFF | TGTGCCAGCGCCAGGGAAACCTACAATGAGCAGTTCTTC
- | TRBJ2-7 | - | TRBV7-8 | CASSPSGPGTYEQYF | TGTGCCAGCAGCCCCTCGGGTCCGGGAACCTACGAGCAGTACTTC
- | TRBJ1-2 | few | TRBV2 | CASSTPLTSVYGYTF | TGTGCCAGCAGTACTCCTCTCACTTCGGTCTATGGCTACACCTTC
- | TRBJ1-1 | many | TRBV13 | CASSLGRSEAFF | TGTGCCAGCAGCTTAGGTCGGTCTGAAGCTTTCTTT
TRBD1 | TRBJ1-2 | once | TRBV2 | CASTLNRQGVYGYTF | TGTGCCAGCACCTTGAACCGCCAGGGGGTCTATGGCTACACCTTC
TRBD1 | TRBJ1-1 | once | TRBV19 | CASAFQGEWNTEAFF | TGTGCCAGCGCCTTCCAGGGGGAATGGAACACTGAAGCTTTCTTT
- | TRBJ1-1 | once | TRBV14 | CASSQDEAGACEAFF | TGTGCCAGCAGCCAAGATGAAGCAGGGGCCTGCGAAGCTTTCTTT
TRBD2 | TRBJ2-3 | - | TRBV30 | CACGLAGAVGTDTQYF | TGTGCCTGTGGACTAGCGGGGGCGGTTGGCACAGATACGCAGTATTTT
TRBD2 | TRBJ2-7 | - | TRBV10-1 | CASSGRRGISYEQYF | TGCGCCAGCAGTGGGAGGCGGGGGATAAGCTACGAGCAGTACTTC